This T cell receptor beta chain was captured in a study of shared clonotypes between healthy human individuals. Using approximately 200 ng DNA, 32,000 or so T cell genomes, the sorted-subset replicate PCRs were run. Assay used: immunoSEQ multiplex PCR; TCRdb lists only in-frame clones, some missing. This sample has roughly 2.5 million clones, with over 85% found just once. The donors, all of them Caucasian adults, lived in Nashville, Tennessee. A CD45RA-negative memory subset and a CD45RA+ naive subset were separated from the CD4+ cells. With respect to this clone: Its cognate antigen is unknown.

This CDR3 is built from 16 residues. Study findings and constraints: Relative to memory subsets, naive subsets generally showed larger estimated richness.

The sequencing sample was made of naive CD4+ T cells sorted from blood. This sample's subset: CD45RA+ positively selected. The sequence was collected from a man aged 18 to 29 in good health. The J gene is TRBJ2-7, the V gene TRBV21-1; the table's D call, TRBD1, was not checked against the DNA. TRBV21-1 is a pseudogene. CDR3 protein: CASSRTTGQEYYEQYF. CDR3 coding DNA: TGTGCCAGCAGCAGAACCACGGGACAGGAATACTACGAGCAGTACTTC.